The following is a T cell receptor (beta chain) sequence with its context. Its antigen is not known. The germline CDR1 and CDR2 sequences are LNHDA and SQIVND (reference sequence). The trim removed 0 bases at V and 2 bases at J, leaving 7 bases unmatched. The CDR3 covers 18 residues. These data belong to a study of identifying expanded T cells in peripheral blood. Study-wide results and limits: About 1.2 clones differed between technical replicates, versus around 16 and 19 over time. Approximately two-week clone count variance significantly increased as total template count grew.

Sequencing was performed with immunoSEQ multiplex PCR; in TCRdb, only in-frame clones are kept and a portion is missing. The data show 90,000 to 100,000 clones, 88% seen once. This clonotype was obtained from a person aged 18 to 75 in good health. The gene calls are TRBV19 and TRBJ2-1; 10 bases line up with TRBD2. Sequencing was performed on blood. The CDR3 here is CASSIDIPSGSPYNEQFF. The CDR3, as DNA: TGTGCCAGTAGTATAGATATCCCTAGCGGGAGTCCCTACAATGAGCAGTTCTTC.